The present entry profiles one T cell receptor (beta chain) with its context. What it binds is not known. This record belongs to a study of shared clonotypes between healthy human individuals. V lost 1 base and J lost 4; bases outside the gene matches: 4. Germline V lookup: CDR1 SGHVS, CDR2 FQNEAQ. This CDR3 region has 15 residues. Points from the study as a whole: Enrolling few donors narrowed the genetic and exposure-history diversity that was represented.

Profiling relied on immunoSEQ multiplex PCR, and the TCRdb table lists in-frame clones only, not all of them. The data hold 2.3 million or so clones, with over 85% observed a single time. Sequences were obtained from naive CD4+ T cells from PBMCs. Sample subset: CD45RA+ positively selected. This sequence was found in a man aged 18-30 years in good health. Some clones in this sample may be carry-over from other donors' samples. This chain connects TRBV7-8 to TRBJ1-5; TRBD1 matches 7 bases. As DNA, the CDR3 is TGTGCCAGCAGCTTAGGACAGGGCCTGAATCAGCCCCAGCATTTT. It translates to CASSLGQGLNQPQHF.